Each of the 17 T cell receptor beta chains below was sequenced from the same sample in a study of cytomegalovirus exposure and HLA in healthy donors. Researchers ran the PCR with 60 Vbeta and 13 Jbeta primers. The protocol was immunoSEQ multiplex PCR, while the TCRdb copy is restricted to in-frame clones and leaves out a portion. The data contain approximately 130,000 clones, roughly four fifths of them seen just once; the ten biggest clones take up less than 3%. The sequencing sample was made of PBMCs. All receptors derive from a woman aged 40 to 50 in good health and CMV-seropositive.

V gene TRBV23-1 combines with J gene TRBJ2-1, with D possibly being TRBD2 (5 bases). TRBV23-1 is designated an ORF whose function remains uncertain. The CDR3 is 15 amino acids. Trimming stripped 4 bases from V and 5 bases from J, with 15 bases between. CDR3: CASSPEGEDHNEQFF. CDR3 DNA: TGCGCCAGCAGTCCCGAGGGCGAAGATCACAATGAGCAGTTCTTC.

The chain joins TRBV7-3 to TRBJ2-2, with 10 bases lining up with TRBD2. The CDR3 spans 17 residues. V shed 5 bases, J shed 6 bases, and the junction held 12 bases outside the gene matches. The germline CDR1 and CDR2 sequences are SGHTA and FQGTGA. This chain's CDR3 is CASSRGGSGGAPGELFF. DNA of the CDR3: TGTGCCAGCAGCCGGGGAGGAAGCGGGGGGGCCCCCGGGGAGCTGTTTTTT.

The CDR3 here is CASSNYRGPNEKLFF. Written as DNA, the CDR3 is TGTGCCAGCAGTAACTACAGGGGTCCCAATGAAAAACTGTTTTTT. The chain recombines TRBV25-1 with TRBJ1-4; 7 bases fit TRBD1. Unmatched junction bases numbered 8, after V lost 5 bases and J lost 5 bases. The germline CDR1 and CDR2 sequences are MGHDK and SYGVNS. CDR3 length: 15 amino acids.

This clone was seen more than once but under ten times. This chain connects TRBV5-1 to TRBJ1-2, with a weak D call TRBD1 (6 bases). V was pared by 4 bases and J by 1 base, with 8 bases between. The CDR3 is 13 amino acids. From germline, CDR1 is SGHRS and CDR2 YFSETQ. The CDR3 reads CASSKDSNYGYTF. CDR3 coding DNA: TGCGCCAGCAGCAAGGACAGTAACTATGGCTACACCTTC.

V is TRBV6-5 and J is TRBJ2-1, with a weak D call TRBD2 (5 bases). The CDR3 consists of 12 residues. The V end was cut by 6 bases, the J end by 9 bases, with 12 bases between. Germline lookup yields CDR1 MNHEY and CDR2 SVGAGI. DNA for the CDR3: TGTGCCAGCAGAAAGAGGACTTCTGAGCAGTTCTTC. Translated: CASRKRTSEQFF.

The chain carries TRBV5-1 and TRBJ2-7; D not certain. This CDR3 contains 11 residues. The germline CDR1 and CDR2 sequences are SGHRS and YFSETQ. The V gene lost 3 bases and the J gene lost 4 bases, with 5 bases spanning the gap. CDR3 nucleotide sequence: TGCGCCAGCAGCTCGCTATACGAGCAGTACTTC. Residues: CASSSLYEQYF. Full variable domain (rest looked up from reference TRBV5-1 and TRBJ2-7): KAGVTQTPRYLIKTRGQQVTLSCSPISGHRSVSWYQQTPGQGLQFLFEYFSETQRNKGNFPGRFSGRQFSNSRSEMNVSTLELGDSALYLCASSSLYEQYFGPGTRLTVT.

This chain joins TRBV30 and TRBJ1-4; no firm D call. Germline V CDR1 and CDR2: GTSNPN, SVGIG (reference sequence). Trimming took 3 bases from V and 0 from J, leaving 5 bases between them. The CDR3 is made up of 13 amino acids. DNA for the CDR3: TGTGCCTGGAGAGAGGCAACTAATGAAAAACTGTTTTTT. This translates into CAWREATNEKLFF.

This clone was detected only a few times. The V call is TRBV7-6, the J call TRBJ2-1; D may be TRBD1 (6 bases). CDR1 is SGHVS and CDR2 is FNYEAQ in the germline V gene. V lost 3 bases to trimming and J lost 8 bases, with 20 bases between them. This CDR3 comprises 16 residues. CDR3 DNA: TGTGCCAGCAGCTTTAGCCAGGGGCGCGAGGGTGATGAGCAGTTCTTC. Translating it yields CASSFSQGREGDEQFF.

The chain recombines TRBV19 with TRBJ1-5; a possible D gene is TRBD1 (6 bases). V dropped 4 bases and J dropped 4 bases, with 14 bases sitting between them. Germline values: CDR1 LNHDA, CDR2 SQIVND (reference sequence). The CDR3 length is 15 residues. The CDR3 here is CASSTPAGANQPQHF. The CDR3 bases are TGTGCCAGTAGTACCCCGGCAGGGGCGAATCAGCCCCAGCATTTT.

The rearrangement links TRBV9 to TRBJ2-1; D gene uncertain. Germline-derived CDR1 and CDR2 are SGDLS and YYNGEE. V was pared by 4 bases and J by 0 bases, with 5 bases between. The CDR3 has 13 amino acids. In nucleotides, the CDR3 is TGTGCCAGCAGCCCTAGCTCCTACAATGAGCAGTTCTTC. Protein: CASSPSSYNEQFF.

V gene TRBV6-5 combines with J gene TRBJ1-1; 7 bases fit TRBD1. Unmatched junction bases numbered 7, after V lost 8 bases and J lost 1 base. CDR1 and CDR2 (germline): MNHEY, SVGAGI. This CDR3 comprises 14 residues. The CDR3 nucleotides are TGTGCCAGCTCCTTCGGACAGGCGAACACTGAAGCTTTCTTT. It codes for CASSFGQANTEAFF.

The genes are TRBV13 and TRBJ1-4; D is possibly TRBD1 (5 bases). The V end lost 3 bases, the J end lost 6 bases, and 17 bases lay between the germline ends. Germline values: CDR1 PRHDT, CDR2 FYEKMQ (reference sequence). The CDR3 totals 16 residues. Here the CDR3 reads CASSFRQIGPDEKLFF. The DNA of the CDR3 is TGTGCCAGCAGCTTCCGACAGATTGGTCCTGATGAAAAACTGTTTTTT. Looking up the rest from reference TRBV13 and TRBJ1-4 gives the full variable domain: AAGVIQSPRHLIKEKRETATLKCYPIPRHDTVYWYQQGPGQDPQFLISFYEKMQSDKGSIPDRFSAQQFSDYHSELNMSSLELGDSALYFCASSFRQIGPDEKLFFGSGTQLSVL.

The chain recombines TRBV4-3 with TRBJ2-3; 12 bases are shared with TRBD2. V lost 4 bases to trimming and J lost 2 bases; unmatched junction nucleotides: 7. This CDR3 region has 17 residues. Germline loops: CDR1 LGHNA, CDR2 YSLEER. The CDR3 loop is CASSRASGGEYTDTQYF. DNA of the CDR3: TGCGCCAGCAGCCGAGCTAGCGGGGGGGAGTACACAGATACGCAGTATTTT.

This sequence joins TRBV9 and TRBJ2-3, with a weak D call TRBD2 (6 bases). Germline V gene data show CDR1 as SGDLS and CDR2 as YYNGEE. The CDR3 extends over 17 amino acids. Trimming cost V 3 bases and J 0 bases, with 17 bases left between them. CDR3 in amino acids: CASSEQLGGRSTDTQYF. CDR3 DNA: TGTGCCAGCAGCGAACAATTGGGGGGTCGAAGCACAGATACGCAGTATTTT.

The genes are TRBV5-8 and TRBJ1-2; D gene uncertain. Germline V lookup: CDR1 SGHTS, CDR2 YDEGEE. With 1 base removed from V and 2 bases from J, the gap between germline ends came to 9 bases. The length of the CDR3 is 14 residues. CDR3 nucleotides: TGTGCCAGCAGCTTGTCGCAGGTGAACTATGGCTACACCTTC. The encoded protein is CASSLSQVNYGYTF.

This sequence joins TRBV18 and TRBJ2-6, with D possibly being TRBD1 (5 bases). This CDR3 contains 16 residues. Germline V lookup: CDR1 KGHSH, CDR2 LQKENI. V dropped 2 bases and J dropped 2 bases, with 10 bases sitting between them. CDR3 residues: CASSPIRQPGANVLTF. As DNA, the CDR3 is TGTGCCAGCTCACCAATTCGACAGCCTGGGGCCAACGTCCTGACTTTC.

The J gene is TRBJ1-2, the V gene TRBV5-6; D possibly corresponds to TRBD1 (5 bases). CDR1 is SGHDT and CDR2 is YYEEEE in the germline V gene. The CDR3 length is 13 residues. Trimming removed 7 bases at V and 2 bases at J, with 12 bases between. The DNA of the CDR3 is TGTGCCAGCCTAAGACAGCAGAACTATGGCTACACCTTC. Translated, it gives CASLRQQNYGYTF.